This T cell receptor (beta chain) came from a study of blood T cell repertoires in COVID-19. Per the original methods: From reference gene primer amplification, estimates of nucleated cell counts were derived. Assay: immunoSEQ multiplex PCR; the TCRdb copy retains only in-frame clones and omits some. Clone size and the V and J calls come from that table; the DNA yielded D and trimming. The profile shows 450,000 or so clones, about 91% of them singletons. In germline, CDR1 is SNHLY, CDR2 FYNNEI. The CDR3 extends over 13 amino acids. V was shortened by 11 bases and J by 8 bases, with 18 bases between the two germline ends.

The specimen sequenced was peripheral blood. The chain is built from TRBV2 and TRBJ1-4, with D perhaps matching TRBD1 (5 bases). The TCR originated in a man between 18 and 29 years old with COVID-19, enrolled during active disease. The CDR3 DNA follows: TGTGCCGGGGGTAGGAGGGGCGAAGAAAAACTGTTTTTT. Its translation: CAGGRRGEEKLFF.